This T cell receptor (beta chain) was sequenced for a study of radiotherapy plus CTLA-4 blockade in lung cancer. The protocol was immunoSEQ multiplex PCR, while the TCRdb copy is restricted to in-frame clones and leaves out a portion. The table has 53,000 or so clones, more than 70% seen once; the top ten hold 6.5% to 9%. Germline CDR1 and CDR2: WNHNN and SYGVQD (reference sequence). This CDR3 is 16 amino acids long. Trimming at V came to 0 bases and at J to 7 bases, leaving 7 bases not matched to a gene. This sequence originates from a human donor with non-small cell lung cancer whose response to radiotherapy plus ipilimumab could not be evaluated. Material: peripheral blood, obtained from a patient treated with radiotherapy plus ipilimumab. V usage is TRBV10-1 and J usage is TRBJ2-3; TRBD1 aligns across 10 bases. The CDR3 DNA sequence: TGCGCCAGCAGTGAGTCCGGGACAGGGGATGTTTATACGCAGTATTTT. Its translation is CASSESGTGDVYTQYF.